The source of this T cell receptor beta chain is a study of blood T cell repertoires in COVID-19. The overall study: Donors in the United States, Italy and Spain gave samples during acute or convalescent COVID-19. T cells, B-cell-depleted T cells, or PBMCs provided the cDNA or gDNA that served as material.

This clone was observed a single time. Germline V gives CDR1 SEHNR, CDR2 FQNEAQ (reference sequence). V was pared by 1 base and J by 6 bases, with 8 bases of the junction left unmatched. The length of the CDR3 is 16 residues. Per the authors' pipeline: Estimation of nucleated cell counts relied on the amplification of reference gene primers. TCRdb's table, derived via immunoSEQ multiplex PCR, lists solely in-frame clones and lacks some. V and J calls and clone size come straight from that table; D and trimming were deduced from the DNA. The table records under 300,000 clones, approximately 88% of them present only once.

The source of this sequence is a middle-aged woman who had recovered from COVID-19. V gene TRBV7-9 combines with J gene TRBJ1-5; 8 bases line up with TRBD1. The sample comprised peripheral blood. Here the CDR3 reads CASSLVWTGYVQPQHF. In DNA, the CDR3 is TGTGCCAGCAGCTTAGTCTGGACAGGGTACGTTCAGCCCCAGCATTTT.